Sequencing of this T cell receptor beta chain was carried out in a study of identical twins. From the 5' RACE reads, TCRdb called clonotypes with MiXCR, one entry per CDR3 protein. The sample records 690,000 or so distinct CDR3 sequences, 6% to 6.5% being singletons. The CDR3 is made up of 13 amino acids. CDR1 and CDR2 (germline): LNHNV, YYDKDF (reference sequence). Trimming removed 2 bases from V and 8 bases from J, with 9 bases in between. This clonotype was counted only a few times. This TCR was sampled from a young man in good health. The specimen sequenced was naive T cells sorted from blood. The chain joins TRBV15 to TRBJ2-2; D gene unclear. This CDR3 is CATSRWGEGELFF. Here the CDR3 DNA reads TGTGCCACCAGCAGATGGGGTGAGGGGGAGCTGTTTTTT.